This T cell receptor (beta chain) was identified in a study of shared clonotypes between healthy human individuals. Germline V lookup: CDR1 SGHRS, CDR2 YFSETQ. Trimming at V came to 0 bases and at J to 5 bases, leaving 6 bases not matched to a gene. The CDR3 runs 16 residues. Researchers ran the assay at a deep level. Measured with immunoSEQ multiplex PCR; TCRdb has only the in-frame clones, and not every one. The data show about 690,000 clones, around 90% seen once. Sequencing was carried out using memory CD8+ T cells from PBMCs. The sample's subset: CD45RO+ cells pooled with CCR7-negative TemRA cells. This TCR was sampled from a man between 18 and 29 years old in good health. Some clones in this sample may be carry-over from other donors' samples. This chain connects TRBV5-1 to TRBJ2-1, with TRBD1 matching 9 bases. The CDR3 nucleotides read TGCGCCAGCAGCTTGGTCCCCCGGGACAGGGACAATGAGCAGTTCTTC. It is translated as CASSLVPRDRDNEQFF.